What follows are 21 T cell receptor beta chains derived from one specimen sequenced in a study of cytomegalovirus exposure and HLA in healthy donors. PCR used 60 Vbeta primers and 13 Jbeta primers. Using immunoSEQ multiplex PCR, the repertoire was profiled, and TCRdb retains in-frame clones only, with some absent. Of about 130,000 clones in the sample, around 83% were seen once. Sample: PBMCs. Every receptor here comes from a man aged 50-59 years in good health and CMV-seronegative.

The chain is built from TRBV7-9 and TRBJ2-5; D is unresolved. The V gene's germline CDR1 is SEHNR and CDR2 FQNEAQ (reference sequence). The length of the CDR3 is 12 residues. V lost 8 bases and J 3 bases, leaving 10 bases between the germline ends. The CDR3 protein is CASRRIEETQYF. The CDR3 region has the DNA TGTGCCAGCCGAAGAATAGAAGAGACCCAGTACTTC. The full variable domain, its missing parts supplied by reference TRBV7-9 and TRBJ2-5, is DTGVSQNPRHKITKRGQNVTFRCDPISEHNRLYWYRQTLGQGPEFLTYFQNEAQLEKSRLLSDRFSAERPKGSFSTLEIQRTEQGDSAMYLCASRRIEETQYFGPGTRLLVL.

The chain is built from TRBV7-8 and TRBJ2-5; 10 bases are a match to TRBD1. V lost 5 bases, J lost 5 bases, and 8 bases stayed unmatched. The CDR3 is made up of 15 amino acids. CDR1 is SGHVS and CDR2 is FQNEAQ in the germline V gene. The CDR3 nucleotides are TGTGCCAGCAGCACCCGACAGGGGGCCTGGGAGACCCAGTACTTC. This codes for CASSTRQGAWETQYF. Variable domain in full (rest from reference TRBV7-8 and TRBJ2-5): GAGVSQSPRYKVAKRGQDVALRCDPISGHVSLFWYQQALGQGPEFLTYFQNEAQLDKSGLPSDRFFAERPEGSVSTLKIQRTQQEDSAVYLCASSTRQGAWETQYFGPGTRLLVL.

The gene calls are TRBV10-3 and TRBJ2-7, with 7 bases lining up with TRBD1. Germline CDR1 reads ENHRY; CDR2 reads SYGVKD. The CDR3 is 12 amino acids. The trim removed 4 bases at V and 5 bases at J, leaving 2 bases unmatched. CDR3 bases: TGTGCCATCAGTGCTCAGGGGGACGAGCAGTACTTC. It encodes CAISAQGDEQYF.

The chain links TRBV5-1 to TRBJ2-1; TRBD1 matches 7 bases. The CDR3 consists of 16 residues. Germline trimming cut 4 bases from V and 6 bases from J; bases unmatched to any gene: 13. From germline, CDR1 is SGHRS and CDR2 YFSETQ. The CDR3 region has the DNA TGCGCCAGCAGCACAGGGTTCGACAGGGATTTCAATGAGCAGTTCTTC. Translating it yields CASSTGFDRDFNEQFF.

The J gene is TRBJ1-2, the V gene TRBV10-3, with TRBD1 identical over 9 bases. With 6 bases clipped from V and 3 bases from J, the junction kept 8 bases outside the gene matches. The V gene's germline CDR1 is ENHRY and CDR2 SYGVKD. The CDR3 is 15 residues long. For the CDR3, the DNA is TGTGCCATCAGACCCCGGGACAGGGATGACTATGGCTACACCTTC. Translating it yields CAIRPRDRDDYGYTF.

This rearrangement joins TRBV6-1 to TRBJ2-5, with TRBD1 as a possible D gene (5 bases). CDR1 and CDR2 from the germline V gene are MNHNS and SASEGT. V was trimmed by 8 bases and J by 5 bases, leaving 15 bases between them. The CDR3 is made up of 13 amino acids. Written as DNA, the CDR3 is TGTGCCAGCTCAGGGCAGGAAGGGGAGACCCAGTACTTC. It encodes CASSGQEGETQYF.

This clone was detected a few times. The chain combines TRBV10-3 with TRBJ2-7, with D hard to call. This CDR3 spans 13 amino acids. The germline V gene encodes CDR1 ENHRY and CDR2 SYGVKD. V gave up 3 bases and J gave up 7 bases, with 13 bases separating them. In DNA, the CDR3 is TGTGCCATCAGTGACGGAGTGATAAAGGAGCAGTACTTC. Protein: CAISDGVIKEQYF.

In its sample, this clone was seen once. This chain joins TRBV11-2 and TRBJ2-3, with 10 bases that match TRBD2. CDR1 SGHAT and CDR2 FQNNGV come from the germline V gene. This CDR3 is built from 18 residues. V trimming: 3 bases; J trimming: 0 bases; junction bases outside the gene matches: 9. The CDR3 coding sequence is TGTGCCAGCAGCTTTAGCCTAGCGGGGGCCCCGAGCACAGATACGCAGTATTTT. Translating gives CASSFSLAGAPSTDTQYF.

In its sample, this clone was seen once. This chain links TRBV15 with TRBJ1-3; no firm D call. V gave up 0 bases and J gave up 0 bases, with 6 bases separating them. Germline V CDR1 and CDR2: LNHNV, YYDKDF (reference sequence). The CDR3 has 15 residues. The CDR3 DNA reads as TGTGCCACCAGCAGAGACCTTTACTCTGGAAACACCATATATTTT. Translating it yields CATSRDLYSGNTIYF.

CDR3 in DNA: TGTGCCAGCAGTTTGGCGGGAAGTCAACAGCCCCAGCATTTT. It yields the protein CASSLAGSQQPQHF. The rearrangement joins TRBV6-5 to TRBJ1-5, with D unresolved. CDR1 is MNHEY, CDR2 SVGAGI, per germline. The CDR3 loop spans 14 amino acids. V was shortened by 4 bases and J by 7 bases, with 14 bases between the two germline ends.

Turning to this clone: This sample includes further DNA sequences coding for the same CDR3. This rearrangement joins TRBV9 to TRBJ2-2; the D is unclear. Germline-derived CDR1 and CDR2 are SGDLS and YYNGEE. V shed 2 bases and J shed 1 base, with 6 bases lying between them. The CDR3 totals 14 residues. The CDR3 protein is CASSVGGNTGELFF. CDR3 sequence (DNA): TGTGCCAGCAGCGTCGGCGGGAACACCGGGGAGCTGTTTTTT.

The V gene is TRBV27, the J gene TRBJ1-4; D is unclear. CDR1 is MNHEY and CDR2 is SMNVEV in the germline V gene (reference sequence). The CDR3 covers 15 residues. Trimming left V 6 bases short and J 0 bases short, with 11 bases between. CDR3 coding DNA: TGTGCCAGCAGACTCCACGGTGCAACTAATGAAAAACTGTTTTTT. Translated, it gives CASRLHGATNEKLFF.

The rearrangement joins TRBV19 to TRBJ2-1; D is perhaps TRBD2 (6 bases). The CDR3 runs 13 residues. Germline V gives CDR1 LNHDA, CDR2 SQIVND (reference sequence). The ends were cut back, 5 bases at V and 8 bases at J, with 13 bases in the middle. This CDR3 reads CASSLGREDEQFF. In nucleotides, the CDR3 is TGTGCCAGTAGTTTAGGCAGGGAGGATGAGCAGTTCTTC.

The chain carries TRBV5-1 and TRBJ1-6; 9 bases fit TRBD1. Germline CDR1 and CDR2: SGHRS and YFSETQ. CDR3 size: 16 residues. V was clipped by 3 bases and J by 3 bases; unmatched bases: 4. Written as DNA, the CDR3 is TGCGCCAGCAGCTCGACAGGGGGGTTCTATAATTCACCCCTCCACTTT. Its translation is CASSSTGGFYNSPLHF.

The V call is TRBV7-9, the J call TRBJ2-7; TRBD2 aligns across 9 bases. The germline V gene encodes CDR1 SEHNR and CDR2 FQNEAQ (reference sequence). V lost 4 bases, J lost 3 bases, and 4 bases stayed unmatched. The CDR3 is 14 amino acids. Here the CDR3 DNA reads TGTGCCAGCAGCTCGAGCGGGGGGAACTACGAGCAGTACTTC. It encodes CASSSSGGNYEQYF.

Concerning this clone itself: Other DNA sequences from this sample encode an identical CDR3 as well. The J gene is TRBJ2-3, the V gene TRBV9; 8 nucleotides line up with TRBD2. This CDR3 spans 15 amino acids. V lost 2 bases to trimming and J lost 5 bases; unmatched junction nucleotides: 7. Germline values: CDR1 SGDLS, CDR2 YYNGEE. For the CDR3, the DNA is TGTGCCAGCAGCGTTAGCGGGATCGGGGTAGATACGCAGTATTTT. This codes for CASSVSGIGVDTQYF.

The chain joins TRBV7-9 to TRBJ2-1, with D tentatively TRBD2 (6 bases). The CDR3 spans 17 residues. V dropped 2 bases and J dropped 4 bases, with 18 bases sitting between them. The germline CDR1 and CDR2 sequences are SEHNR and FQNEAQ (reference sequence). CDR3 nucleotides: TGTGCCAGCAGCTTATCGGGGGTCCAGGCCCGATACAATGAGCAGTTCTTC. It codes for CASSLSGVQARYNEQFF.

CDR3 coding DNA: TGTGCCAGCAGCTTCGAGCGGGGGGGGAGCTCCTACAATGAGCAGTTCTTC. It translates to CASSFERGGSSYNEQFF. The chain combines TRBV13 with TRBJ2-1; the match to TRBD2 covers 10 bases. The CDR3 loop spans 17 amino acids. V trimming: 3 bases; J trimming: 0 bases; junction bases outside the gene matches: 5. The germline V gene encodes CDR1 PRHDT and CDR2 FYEKMQ (reference sequence).

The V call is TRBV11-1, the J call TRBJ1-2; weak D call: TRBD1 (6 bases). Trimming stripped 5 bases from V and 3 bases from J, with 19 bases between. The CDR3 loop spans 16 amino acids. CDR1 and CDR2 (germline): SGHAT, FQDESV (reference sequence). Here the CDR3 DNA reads TGTGCCAGCAGCCCACCGATTTGGGCAGGGGACTATGGCTACACCTTC. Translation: CASSPPIWAGDYGYTF.

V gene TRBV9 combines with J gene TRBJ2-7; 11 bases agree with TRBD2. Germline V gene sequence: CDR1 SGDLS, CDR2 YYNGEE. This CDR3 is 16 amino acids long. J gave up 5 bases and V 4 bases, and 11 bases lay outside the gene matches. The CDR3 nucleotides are TGTGCCAGCAGCCCTCCTGGACTAGCGGGTAACCACGAGCAGTACTTC. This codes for CASSPPGLAGNHEQYF.

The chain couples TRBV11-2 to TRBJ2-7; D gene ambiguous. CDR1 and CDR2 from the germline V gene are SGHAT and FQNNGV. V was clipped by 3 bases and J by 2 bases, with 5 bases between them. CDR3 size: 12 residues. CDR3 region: CASSLGTYEQYF. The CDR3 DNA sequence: TGTGCCAGCAGCTTGGGCACCTACGAGCAGTACTTC.